This TCR beta chain was identified in a study of cytomegalovirus exposure and HLA in healthy donors. PCR used 60 Vbeta primers and 13 Jbeta primers. Sequencing used immunoSEQ multiplex PCR; TCRdb keeps in-frame clones, though not all of them. The sample carries over 100,000 clones, 81% recorded once. Germline CDR1 and CDR2: SSHAT and FNYEAQ (reference sequence). The CDR3 extends over 17 amino acids. The study, taken as a whole, reports: A later analysis linked a missense DCLRE1C variant to TCR beta V- and J-gene trimming. The study designated 160 or so TCR beta chains cytomegalovirus-associated.

This clone was picked up a small number of times. Antigen specificity is unknown. The germline gene is not matched at one end of the junction; a read error may be the cause. The sample taken for sequencing was PBMCs. The clonotype originates from a woman aged 25 to 39 in good health and CMV-seronegative. The gene calls are TRBV7-7 and TRBJ2-3; 9 positions agree with TRBD1. The CDR3 DNA reads as TGTGCTAGCAGCCCCCGTTCCAGGACAGGGGCCCCAGATACGCAGTATTTT. This sequence encodes CASSPRSRTGAPDTQYF.